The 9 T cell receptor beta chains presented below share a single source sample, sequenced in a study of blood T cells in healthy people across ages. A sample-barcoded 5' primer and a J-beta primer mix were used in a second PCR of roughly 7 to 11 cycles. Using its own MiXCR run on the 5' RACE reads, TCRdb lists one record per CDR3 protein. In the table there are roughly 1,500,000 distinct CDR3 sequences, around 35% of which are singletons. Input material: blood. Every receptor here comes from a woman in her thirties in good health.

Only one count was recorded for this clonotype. CDR3 nucleotide sequence: TGTGCCAGCAGTTTTGGCGGGGGGGCGTCAGGTACGCAGTATTTT. Its translation is CASSFGGGASGTQYF. This chain joins TRBV12-3 or TRBV12-4 and TRBJ2-3, with 9 positions matching TRBD2. CDR3 length: 15 amino acids. V shed 3 bases, J shed 8 bases, and the junction held 9 bases outside the gene matches.

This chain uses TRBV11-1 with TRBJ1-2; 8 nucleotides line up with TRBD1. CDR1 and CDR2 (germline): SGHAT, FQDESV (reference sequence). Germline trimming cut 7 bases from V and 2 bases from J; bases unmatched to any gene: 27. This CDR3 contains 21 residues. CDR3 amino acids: CASTHGGKNRDRKNLNYGYTF. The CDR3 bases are TGTGCCAGCACCCACGGGGGTAAAAACCGGGACAGGAAAAACCTAAACTATGGCTACACCTTC.

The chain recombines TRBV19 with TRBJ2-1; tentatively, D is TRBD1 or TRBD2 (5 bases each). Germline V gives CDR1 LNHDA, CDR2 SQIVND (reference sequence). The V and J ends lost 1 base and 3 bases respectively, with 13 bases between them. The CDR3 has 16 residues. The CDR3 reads CASSIGGTRVYNEQFF. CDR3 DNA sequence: TGTGCCAGTAGTATAGGGGGCACGCGGGTCTACAATGAGCAGTTCTTC.

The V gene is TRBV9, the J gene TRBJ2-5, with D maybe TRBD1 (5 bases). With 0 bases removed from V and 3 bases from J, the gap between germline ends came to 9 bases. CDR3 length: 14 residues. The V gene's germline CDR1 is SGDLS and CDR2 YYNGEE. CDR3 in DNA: TGTGCCAGCAGCGTAGGGACAAACGAAGAGACCCAGTACTTC. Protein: CASSVGTNEETQYF.

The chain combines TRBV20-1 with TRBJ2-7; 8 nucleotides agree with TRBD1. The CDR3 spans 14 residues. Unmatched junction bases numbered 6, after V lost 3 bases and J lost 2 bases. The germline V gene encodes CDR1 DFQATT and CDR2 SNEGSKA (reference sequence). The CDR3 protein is CSASRGQFPYEQYF. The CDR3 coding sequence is TGCAGTGCTAGCAGGGGGCAGTTCCCCTACGAGCAGTACTTC.

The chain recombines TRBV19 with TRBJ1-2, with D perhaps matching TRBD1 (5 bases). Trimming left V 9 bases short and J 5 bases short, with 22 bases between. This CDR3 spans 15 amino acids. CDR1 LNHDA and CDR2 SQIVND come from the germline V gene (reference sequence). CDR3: CASTIRDRSGYGYTF. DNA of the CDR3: TGTGCCAGCACAATCCGGGACCGCTCGGGGTATGGCTACACCTTC.

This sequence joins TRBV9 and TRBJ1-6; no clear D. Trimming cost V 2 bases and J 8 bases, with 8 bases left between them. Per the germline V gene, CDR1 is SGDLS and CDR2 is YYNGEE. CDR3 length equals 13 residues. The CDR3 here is CASSVGPDSPLHF. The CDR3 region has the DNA TGTGCCAGCAGCGTTGGCCCGGATTCACCCCTCCACTTT.

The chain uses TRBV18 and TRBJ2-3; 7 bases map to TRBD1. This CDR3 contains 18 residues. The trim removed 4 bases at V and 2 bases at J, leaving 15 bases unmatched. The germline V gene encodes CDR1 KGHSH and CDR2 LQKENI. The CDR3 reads CASSQRAVIGTVTDTQYF. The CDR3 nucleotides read TGTGCCAGCTCACAAAGGGCAGTCATCGGGACAGTCACAGATACGCAGTATTTT.

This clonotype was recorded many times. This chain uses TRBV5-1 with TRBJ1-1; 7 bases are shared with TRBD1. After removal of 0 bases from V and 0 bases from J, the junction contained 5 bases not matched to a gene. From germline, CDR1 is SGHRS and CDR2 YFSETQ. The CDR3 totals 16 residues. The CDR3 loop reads CASSLAIGGMNTEAFF. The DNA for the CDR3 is TGCGCCAGCAGCTTGGCCATAGGGGGCATGAACACTGAAGCTTTCTTT.